This TCR beta chain derives from a study of PD-L1 blockade in urothelial cancer. Study-wide context: About 90% of the roughly 29 patients were males with bladder-origin urothelial cancer. Once treatment had started, blood was analyzed at 3 weeks (second dose) and again at 6 weeks.

The CDR3 has 19 residues. Germline assignment: CDR1 SEHNR and CDR2 FQNEAQ (reference sequence). V lost 5 bases, J lost 1 base, and 16 bases stayed unmatched. Time point in this sample: peripheral blood 6 weeks after treatment start. Locally advanced or metastatic urothelial carcinoma was diagnosed in the patients. Pretreatment sampling and on-treatment sampling together yielded between 1 and 8 samples for each patient. TCRdb's copy holds only in-frame clones and misses some; the assay was immunoSEQ multiplex PCR. The table has 41,000 or so clones, 70% to 90% seen once. This chain joins TRBV7-9 and TRBJ2-2; 7 positions agree with TRBD1. Sequencing used PBMCs, obtained around atezolizumab (anti-PD-L1) treatment. The sequence came from a man aged 70 or older with urothelial cancer. CDR3 in amino acids: CASSPQGVNRGRNTGELFF. The CDR3 DNA reads as TGTGCCAGCAGCCCTCAGGGGGTAAACAGGGGCAGGAACACCGGGGAGCTGTTTTTT.